This entry describes one T cell receptor (beta chain). Its specificity is not known. This record belongs to a study of CD8 T cells in Susac syndrome. General observations from the study: Susac-specific public clones numbered approximately 15 in total CD8+ repertoires (and about five in CD8+ TEMRA repertoires).

Random hexamers were used to reverse transcribe an amount of about 0.45 to 1 ug RNA. MiXCR was run by TCRdb on the immunoSEQ multiplex PCR reads, yielding one entry per CDR3 protein. Seen here are approximately 190,000 distinct CDR3 sequences, around 95% observed once, and the top ten hold around 0.15%. Negative magnetic isolation gave CD8+ and CD4+ cells; FACS enriched CD8+ TEMRA. Trimming cost V 6 bases and J 5 bases, with 9 bases left between them. The CDR3 length is 12 residues. CDR1 is MNHEY and CDR2 is SVGEGT in the germline V gene. Material: CD8+ T cells from PBMCs. The sequence derives from a human donor with Susac syndrome. J is TRBJ2-3 and V is TRBV6-2 or TRBV6-3, with a weak D call TRBD1 (5 bases). The DNA of the CDR3 is TGTGCCAGCAGCTGGGGCCGAGATACGCAGTATTTT. This sequence encodes CASSWGRDTQYF.